Listed here are 7 T cell receptor beta chains from one sample, sequenced in a study of blood T cell repertoires in COVID-19. Clones were sequenced by immunoSEQ multiplex PCR, and TCRdb holds only the in-frame ones, with some missing. The profile shows approximately 270,000 clones, about 86% of them singletons. The sample consisted of peripheral blood. The origin of the receptors is an elderly man with acute or convalescent COVID-19.

The rearrangement links TRBV4-2 to TRBJ2-5; 7 bases are a match to TRBD1. CDR3 length: 17 residues. CDR1 and CDR2 from the germline V gene are LGHNA and YNFKEQ. V lost 3 bases, J lost 1 base, and 11 bases stayed unmatched. For the CDR3, the DNA is TGTGCCAGCAGCCAGGCCAGACAGGGAAATCGCCAAGAGACCCAGTACTTC. Protein: CASSQARQGNRQETQYF.

The CDR3 DNA sequence: TGTGCCAGTATAGCGGTCGGCCCAGCTAACTATGGCTACACCTTC. It codes for CASIAVGPANYGYTF. This chain links TRBV19 with TRBJ1-2; D remains unclear. This CDR3 has 15 amino acids. Germline-derived CDR1 and CDR2 are LNHDA and SQIVND (reference sequence). Trimming pared 7 bases from V and 0 bases from J, leaving 15 bases between.

This chain links TRBV7-2 with TRBJ2-3; 13 bases are a match to TRBD2. CDR1 is SGHTA, CDR2 FQGNSA, per germline. The CDR3 contains 16 residues. V shed 5 bases, J shed 5 bases, and the junction held 7 bases outside the gene matches. The CDR3: CASSKGLAGERDTQYF. In nucleotides, the CDR3 is TGTGCCAGCAGCAAAGGACTAGCGGGAGAAAGAGATACGCAGTATTTT.

The chain has TRBV4-2 and TRBJ2-7, with 10 bases fitting TRBD1. After removal of 3 bases from V and 7 bases from J, the junction contained 9 bases not matched to a gene. Germline CDR1 reads LGHNA; CDR2 reads YNFKEQ. The CDR3 length is 15 residues. The CDR3 sequence: CASSQQSGQGEEQYF. The CDR3 region has the DNA TGTGCCAGCAGCCAGCAATCCGGACAGGGGGAAGAGCAGTACTTC.

This clone was seen only a few times. The sample contains more than one DNA sequence encoding this CDR3. The V call is TRBV5-1, the J call TRBJ1-2; TRBD1 aligns across 9 bases. The CDR3 contains 14 residues. Trimming at V came to 4 bases and at J to 3 bases, leaving 4 bases not matched to a gene. Germline-derived CDR1 and CDR2 are SGHRS and YFSETQ. The CDR3 sequence: CASSPTGGDYGYTF. The CDR3, as DNA: TGCGCCAGCAGCCCGACAGGGGGAGACTATGGCTACACCTTC.

This clone was observed a single time. V usage is TRBV4-3 and J usage is TRBJ2-3, with TRBD2 matching over 16 bases. From germline, CDR1 is LGHNA and CDR2 YSLEER. V shed 4 bases and J 4 bases; nucleotides not matched to a gene: 2. The CDR3 has 16 residues. The CDR3 loop reads CASSLGLAGGSDTQYF. CDR3 coding DNA: TGCGCCAGCAGCCTGGGACTAGCGGGAGGGTCAGATACGCAGTATTTT.

Only a few counts were recorded for this clone. The gene calls are TRBV6-5 and TRBJ1-1; 7 nucleotides agree with TRBD1. V lost 7 bases, J lost 2 bases, and 7 bases stayed unmatched. The CDR3 loop spans 14 amino acids. Germline V gene data show CDR1 as MNHEY and CDR2 as SVGAGI. CDR3: CASKPTGANTEAFF. The CDR3 bases are TGTGCCAGCAAACCAACAGGGGCCAACACTGAAGCTTTCTTT.